Reported below is one T cell receptor beta chain. Its antigen is undetermined. A much bigger clone sits one base away, suggesting this may be a read error. The TCR beta profiling, which covered VDJ combination and CDR3 sequence, was carried out using genomic DNA as the template. TCRdb used MiXCR to reprocess the reads, holding one entry per CDR3 protein. This sample has 180,000 or so distinct CDR3 sequences, with less than 50% found just once. Sequenced patients had shown CD8+CD57+ cell expansion by flow cytometry. No patient had been given any therapy when blood was sampled. The record originates from a study of CD8+CD57+ T cells in acquired aplastic anemia. Study in general: On average, sorted CD4+ and CD8+ cells gave about 2.9 ug of DNA. Study-wide results and limits: The CD8+ Simpson's diversity of patients and controls was not significantly different. Some 31 sequences, all CD8+ CDR3, were shared between patients and controls.

The origin of this receptor is a human donor with aplastic anemia. Specimen: sorted CD4+, CD8+, or CD8+CD57+ T cells (not recorded which) from PBMCs.

The CDR3 bases are TGTGCCAGCAGCCCGGGTTCAGGGGGCACCTATGGCTGCACCTTC. Protein: CASSPGSGGTYGCTF. The V gene is TRBV5-6, the J gene TRBJ1-2, with TRBD1 matching over 8 bases. Germline V gene sequence: CDR1 SGHDT, CDR2 YYEEEE. The CDR3 consists of 15 residues.